This TCR beta chain appears in the sequencing data of a study of response to subunit inactivated influenza vaccine. This clonotype was seen just once. The CDR3 totals 17 residues. The V end lost 1 base, the J end lost 0 bases, and 15 bases lay between the germline ends. Germline CDR1 is SEHNR and CDR2 is FQNEAQ (reference sequence). MiXCR, applied by TCRdb to the RT-PCR reads, yields one record per CDR3 protein. The table shows approximately 700,000 distinct CDR3 sequences, with about 15% occurring only once. The specimen was PBMCs from blood, collected 11 to 12 days after vaccination. This receptor was taken from a man between 50 and 59 years old who received an inactivated influenza vaccine. The gene calls are TRBV7-9 and TRBJ2-5, with D unclear. Here the CDR3 reads CASSLVYGVSYQETQYF. The DNA for the CDR3 is TGTGCCAGCAGCTTAGTATACGGTGTCAGCTACCAAGAGACCCAGTACTTC.